This T cell receptor (beta chain) was retrieved from a study of early T cells in non-severe SARS-CoV-2 infection. Study in general: Investigators sequenced bulk RNA drawn from unsorted whole blood, and chains remained unpaired. Study-level findings and limits: Clonotype matching in VDJdb favored anti-spike CD8 responses and did not capture private and CD4 specificities.

Unique molecular identifiers tagged individual cDNA molecules. TCRdb re-called the 5' RACE reads through MiXCR, storing one row per CDR3 protein. Of over 45,000 distinct CDR3 sequences in the sample, over 9.5% were seen once. This clonotype showed up many times. The antigen is not known. V lost 5 bases, J lost 4 bases, and 15 bases lay in between. Looked up from germline, CDR1 is PRHDT and CDR2 is FYEKMQ (reference sequence). The CDR3 is 14 residues long. Sequencing was performed on whole blood. V usage is TRBV13 and J usage is TRBJ2-7; D ambiguous. This receptor was taken from an adult who was a healthcare worker with PCR-confirmed SARS-CoV-2 infection or an uninfected control (not recorded which). The CDR3 DNA follows: TGTGCCAGCAGCCCCGACACGCGCTCTTACGAGCAGTACTTC. This sequence encodes CASSPDTRSYEQYF.